This T cell receptor beta chain was recorded in a study of T cells in Graves' hyperthyroidism and ophthalmopathy. Overall study findings and caveats: Ophthalmopathy was separated from stable hyperthyroidism by a 13 V-J model.

V lost 5 bases and J lost 3, with 17 bases in between. Germline V gene sequence: CDR1 SGHTA, CDR2 FQGNSA. The CDR3 extends over 16 amino acids. From RNA transcripts, TCR beta CDR3 regions were amplified. In the first-round RT-PCR of the TCR CDR3, the HTBI primer set was used. TCRdb used MiXCR to reprocess the multiplex PCR reads, holding one entry per CDR3 protein. The sample holds 600,000 to 700,000 distinct CDR3 sequences, 45% seen once. This clonotype was recorded a few times. Antigen unknown. The sequencing sample was made of peripheral blood or thyroid tissue (not recorded which). The chain links TRBV7-2 to TRBJ1-3, with D maybe TRBD1 (5 bases). The sequence came from an adult man with Graves' disease, either hyperthyroidism or ophthalmopathy (not recorded which). The CDR3 sequence is CASSAGTAALGNTIYF. CDR3 bases: TGTGCCAGCAGCGCCGGGACCGCCGCTCTTGGAAACACCATATATTTT.